Listed below are T cell receptor beta chains from one sample, sequenced in a study of T cell repertoires in cytomegalovirus infection. Their antigens remain unidentified. TCRdb redid the calling of the reads with MiXCR, one entry per CDR3 protein. Of under 150,000 distinct CDR3 sequences listed, 30% to 35% are singletons. The sequencing here drew on CD8+ T cells from cultured PBMCs, taken from culture after CMV antigen stimulation. These receptor sequences come from a human donor in good health (CMV status not recorded). Some clones in this sample may be carry-over from other donors' samples. The CDR3 runs from the conserved cysteine through the conserved F or W. D genes are given only for firm matches. Rows give clone size only sometimes, using once, few, many, or a class for an expanded clone.

clone size	D gene	J gene	V gene	CDR3 DNA	CDR3 protein
few	-	TRBJ1-2	TRBV7-6	TGTGCCAGCAGTCATTCTGGGGGCGACGGCTACACCTTC	CASSHSGGDGYTF
-	TRBD2	TRBJ2-5	TRBV7-2	TGTGCCAGCAGCTTAGTTGGACTAGCGGCACAAGAGACCCAGTACTTC	CASSLVGLAAQETQYF
-	-	TRBJ2-1	TRBV27	TGTGCCAGCAGTCGCGGGACAGCCTACAATGAGCAGTTCTTC	CASSRGTAYNEQFF
-	TRBD1	TRBJ1-5	TRBV6-1	TGTGCCAGCAGTGACTACACCGGACAGGGCACGGGTCAGCCCCAGCATTTT	CASSDYTGQGTGQPQHF
-	TRBD1	TRBJ2-3	TRBV28	TGTGCCAGCAGTTTATCCCTTGGAGGCCACAGGGGTATCACAGATACGCAGTATTTT	CASSLSLGGHRGITDTQYF
-	-	TRBJ1-6	TRBV4-1	TGCGCCAGCAGCCATGGATACGCTAGGGCAAAAAACTCACCCCTCCACTTT	CASSHGYARAKNSPLHF
-	-	TRBJ2-7	TRBV11-2	TGTGCCAGCAGCTTAAGTCGGGACGAGGACTGGGTCTACGAGCAGTACTTC	CASSLSRDEDWVYEQYF
-	-	TRBJ2-7	TRBV6-2/TRBV6-3	TGTGCCAGCTACGTGTCAGGGTGGTGGAACTACGAGCAGTACTTC	CASYVSGWWNYEQYF
-	-	TRBJ1-1	TRBV28	TGTGCCAGCAGTTTGTTCGTCAGCCCAAACACTGAAGCTTTCTTT	CASSLFVSPNTEAFF
few	TRBD1	TRBJ2-2	TRBV10-2	TGCGCCAGCAGTTCGACGACAGGGATGGAGACCGGGGAGCTGTTTTTT	CASSSTTGMETGELFF
-	TRBD2	TRBJ2-7	TRBV4-3	TGCGCCAGCAGCCAAGGGTGGACTAGCGCCGACGAGCAGTACTTC	CASSQGWTSADEQYF